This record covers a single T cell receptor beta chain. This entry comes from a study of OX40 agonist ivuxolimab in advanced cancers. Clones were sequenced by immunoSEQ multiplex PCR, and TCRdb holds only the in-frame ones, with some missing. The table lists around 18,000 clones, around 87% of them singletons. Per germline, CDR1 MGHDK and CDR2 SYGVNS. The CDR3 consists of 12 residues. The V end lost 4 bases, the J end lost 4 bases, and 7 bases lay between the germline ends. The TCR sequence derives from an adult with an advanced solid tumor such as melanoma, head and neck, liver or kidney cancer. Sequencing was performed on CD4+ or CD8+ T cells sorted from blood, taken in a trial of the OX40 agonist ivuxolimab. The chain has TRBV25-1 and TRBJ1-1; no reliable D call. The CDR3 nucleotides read TGTGCCAGCAGTGTCCGGAGCACTGAAGCTTTCTTT. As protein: CASSVRSTEAFF.